This T cell receptor beta chain was retrieved from a study of T cells in tuberculosis. TCRdb's copy holds only in-frame clones and misses some; the assay was immunoSEQ multiplex PCR. The table has approximately 29,000 clones, around 87% seen once. The TCR was taken from a donor between 10 and 35 years old with latent tuberculosis or without tuberculosis infection. Sequenced input: PBMCs.

DNA for the CDR3: TGTGCCAGCAGGGAGGGACTAGCGGGGGGTCGGGAGACCCAGTACTTC. Translated: CASREGLAGGRETQYF. The rearrangement uses TRBV5-6 and TRBJ2-5; 15 bases are shared with TRBD2. Germline trimming cut 5 bases from V and 5 bases from J; bases unmatched to any gene: 7. The CDR3 length is 16 residues. Germline CDR1 SGHDT, CDR2 YYEEEE.